This passage covers 10 T cell receptor beta chains from one sample sequenced in a study of cytomegalovirus exposure and HLA in healthy donors. The PCR made use of 60 Vbeta and 13 Jbeta primers. Sequenced by immunoSEQ multiplex PCR; TCRdb stores in-frame clones only, minus some. The sample lists about 150,000 clones, 80% to 85% occurring once. Sequencing was performed on PBMCs. The source is a male donor in good health and CMV-seronegative.

The gene calls are TRBV30 and TRBJ2-5, with TRBD2 identical over 8 bases. Germline lookup yields CDR1 GTSNPN and CDR2 SVGIG (reference sequence). The CDR3 runs to 14 residues. V gave up 0 bases and J gave up 5 bases; unmatched junction bases: 5. For the CDR3, the DNA is TGTGCCTGGAGTGTAGGAGCGGGAGTTGAGACCCAGTACTTC. It codes for CAWSVGAGVETQYF.

The V gene is TRBV27, the J gene TRBJ2-3; 12 bases fit TRBD2. CDR1 MNHEY and CDR2 SMNVEV come from the germline V gene (reference sequence). The CDR3 has 16 amino acids. V lost 5 bases and J lost 1; bases outside the gene matches: 4. The CDR3, as DNA: TGTGCCAGCAGTATCGGGACTAGCGGGCGCACAGATACGCAGTATTTT. Protein: CASSIGTSGRTDTQYF.

The V and J genes are TRBV6-5 and TRBJ1-1; D perhaps matches TRBD1 (5 bases). Germline V CDR1 and CDR2: MNHEY, SVGAGI. CDR3 length: 12 amino acids. V was clipped by 6 bases and J by 7 bases, with 12 bases between them. CDR3 coding DNA: TGTGCCAGCAGCTCAAAGACAGATGAAGCTTTCTTT. It encodes CASSSKTDEAFF.

This chain links TRBV6-6 with TRBJ2-2, with 7 bases that match TRBD1. V dropped 5 bases and J dropped 1; count of bases not matched to a gene: 7. The CDR3 spans 16 residues. Germline V gives CDR1 MNHNY, CDR2 SVGAGI (reference sequence). The CDR3 is CASSQQGSLNTGELFF. The CDR3 DNA reads as TGTGCCAGCAGTCAACAGGGGTCCCTGAACACCGGGGAGCTGTTTTTT.

This clone showed up just a few times. The chain uses TRBV29-1 and TRBJ1-2; D is possibly TRBD1 (6 bases). CDR1 and CDR2 (germline): SQVTM, ANQGSEA. The CDR3 has 14 residues. V lost 0 bases to trimming and J lost 3 bases, with 11 bases between them. As DNA, the CDR3 is TGCAGCGTTGAAGACTCGGACAGATACTATGGCTACACCTTC. This translates into CSVEDSDRYYGYTF.

This clone turned up a few times. The chain carries TRBV9 and TRBJ2-1; 8 bases match TRBD2. The CDR3 totals 17 residues. Germline CDR1 reads SGDLS; CDR2 reads YYNGEE. Trimming removed 3 bases from V and 5 bases from J; junction bases left unmatched: 13. Here the CDR3 DNA reads TGTGCCAGCAGCGCCCGGGCGGGGGGCCTAGGAGACAATGAGCAGTTCTTC. Protein product: CASSARAGGLGDNEQFF.

V and J are TRBV27 and TRBJ1-5; 10 bases fit TRBD1. Germline CDR1 is MNHEY and CDR2 is SMNVEV (reference sequence). The CDR3 extends over 16 amino acids. Germline trimming cut 6 bases from V and 3 bases from J; bases unmatched to any gene: 8. This CDR3 is CASRPTGTGDNQPQHF. The CDR3 DNA sequence: TGTGCCAGCAGACCGACCGGGACAGGGGACAATCAGCCCCAGCATTTT.

The chain carries TRBV6-6 and TRBJ2-7, with TRBD2 identical over 8 bases. The CDR3 covers 12 residues. The germline gives CDR1 MNHNY, CDR2 SVGAGI (reference sequence). V was clipped by 8 bases and J by 6 bases; unmatched bases: 6. CDR3 DNA: TGTGCCAGCCGGGGGGGCTCTGGCGAGCAGTACTTC. It codes for CASRGGSGEQYF.

The chain couples TRBV6-1 to TRBJ1-4; 8 nucleotides line up with TRBD1. Germline CDR1 and CDR2: MNHNS and SASEGT. The CDR3 runs 14 residues. V lost 6 bases, J lost 9 bases, and 9 bases stayed unmatched. CDR3 nucleotides: TGTGCCAGCAGAGAGACAGGGGCGGTTAAAAAACTGTTTTTT. It is translated as CASRETGAVKKLFF.

The rearrangement uses TRBV7-8 and TRBJ1-1; a possible D gene is TRBD1 (6 bases). The germline gives CDR1 SGHVS, CDR2 FQNEAQ. V lost 3 bases and J 4 bases, leaving 15 bases between the germline ends. This CDR3 spans 15 amino acids. The CDR3 DNA follows: TGTGCCAGCAGCTTGGGGGCATCCGGTTTCACTGAAGCTTTCTTT. This encodes CASSLGASGFTEAFF.